This TCR beta chain emerged from a study of shared clonotypes between healthy human individuals. About the study: Three plates each covered CD4 naive and memory; CD8 naive two, CD8 memory one.

After removal of 3 bases from V and 4 bases from J, the junction contained 3 bases not matched to a gene. In germline, CDR1 is SGHAT, CDR2 FQNNGV. This CDR3 has 14 amino acids. The CD4+ fraction was divided into a CD45RA+ naive subset and a CD45RA-negative memory subset. The DNA input per sorted-subset replicate PCR was about 190 ng, corresponding to some 33,000 T cell genomes. Here immunoSEQ multiplex PCR was the method, and the copy in TCRdb shows in-frame clones only, minus some. This table holds some 660,000 clones, less than 80% found once. This clone was detected a few times. Sequencing was done on a sample of memory CD4+ T cells sorted from blood. Subset reported: CD45RA-negative fraction. The V call is TRBV11-2, the J call TRBJ2-5; TRBD1 agrees at 9 bases. This sequence was found in a woman in her 30s in good health. CDR3 bases: TGTGCCAGCAGCTTCTCGACAGGGGGAGAGACCCAGTACTTC. Translated: CASSFSTGGETQYF.